One sample yielded the 24 T cell receptor beta chains listed below, sequenced in a study of blood T cell repertoires in COVID-19. Sequenced by immunoSEQ multiplex PCR; TCRdb stores in-frame clones only, minus some. The sample contains roughly 320,000 clones, around 86% of which appear only once. The sequenced sample was PBMCs or T cells enriched from blood (not recorded which). These receptors were obtained from a man aged 30 to 39 who had recovered from COVID-19.

The V gene is TRBV9, the J gene TRBJ1-4; D might be TRBD1 (5 bases). Trimming took 3 bases from V and 8 from J, leaving 20 bases between them. CDR1 is SGDLS, CDR2 YYNGEE, per germline. This CDR3 is 16 amino acids long. The CDR3 reads CASSEKTVATIEKLFF. The CDR3 bases are TGTGCCAGCAGCGAAAAGACAGTTGCAACTATCGAAAAACTGTTTTTT.

This clone was picked up one time. The DNA for the CDR3 is TGCGCCAGCAGCTTGCTCCCGGGTGAGAACACTGAAGCTTTCTTT. Its translation: CASSLLPGENTEAFF. This sequence joins TRBV5-1 and TRBJ1-1, with unresolved D. This CDR3 contains 15 residues. Trimming shortened V by 1 base and J by 1 base, and 11 bases separated the two germline ends. CDR1 and CDR2 from the germline V gene are SGHRS and YFSETQ. The whole variable domain, remainder taken from reference TRBV5-1 and TRBJ1-1, is KAGVTQTPRYLIKTRGQQVTLSCSPISGHRSVSWYQQTPGQGLQFLFEYFSETQRNKGNFPGRFSGRQFSNSRSEMNVSTLELGDSALYLCASSLLPGENTEAFFGQGTRLTVV.

This chain joins TRBV7-9 and TRBJ1-1, with a weak D call TRBD1 (6 bases). Germline V gives CDR1 SEHNR, CDR2 FQNEAQ (reference sequence). This CDR3 is 14 amino acids long. V was cut by 5 bases and J by 2 bases, with 12 bases left in between. This CDR3 reads CASSVGQINTEAFF. CDR3 in DNA: TGTGCCAGCAGCGTCGGACAGATAAACACTGAAGCTTTCTTT.

Regarding this clone: This same CDR3 is encoded by further DNA sequences in the sample. The chain carries TRBV5-4 and TRBJ2-5; D is possibly TRBD1 (5 bases). The CDR3 consists of 12 residues. V lost 1 base to trimming and J lost 4 bases, with 5 bases between them. Germline loops: CDR1 SGHNT, CDR2 YYREEE (reference sequence). DNA for the CDR3: TGTGCCAGCAGCTTGCAGGGAGAGACCCAGTACTTC. This sequence encodes CASSLQGETQYF.

The chain has TRBV28 and TRBJ1-1; D uncertain. CDR1 MDHEN and CDR2 SYDVKM come from the germline V gene. Trimming cost V 5 bases and J 1 base, with 20 bases left between them. The CDR3 has 17 amino acids. The CDR3 DNA is TGTGCCAGCAGTCTTGGATCCGGTGGAGGATGGAACACTGAAGCTTTCTTT. Protein sequence: CASSLGSGGGWNTEAFF.

The chain combines TRBV6-5 with TRBJ1-2, with D unclear. CDR1 MNHEY and CDR2 SVGAGI come from the germline V gene. The CDR3 is 13 residues long. The V and J ends lost 0 bases and 4 bases respectively, with 6 bases between them. The CDR3 loop reads CASSYSESYGYTF. The CDR3, as DNA: TGTGCCAGCAGTTACTCAGAGAGCTATGGCTACACCTTC.

The chain recombines TRBV7-2 with TRBJ2-3; D is possibly TRBD2 (7 bases). CDR1 and CDR2 (germline): SGHTA, FQGNSA. This CDR3 spans 17 amino acids. V was clipped by 0 bases and J by 6 bases, with 19 bases between them. The DNA for the CDR3 is TGTGCCAGCAGCTTAGCCGGTGGCGGGGGCCTGTTGGATACGCAGTATTTT. This sequence encodes CASSLAGGGGLLDTQYF.

The chain joins TRBV6-5 to TRBJ1-1; possibly TRBD1 for D (6 bases). V lost 6 bases and J 4 bases, leaving 18 bases between the germline ends. The CDR3 runs to 15 residues. CDR1 and CDR2 (germline): MNHEY, SVGAGI. The CDR3 DNA reads as TGTGCCAGCAGCTTCCACCGGCCAGGGGCCACTGAAGCTTTCTTT. Translation: CASSFHRPGATEAFF.

This chain uses TRBV9 with TRBJ2-3; the D is unclear. V gave up 0 bases and J gave up 1 base, with 9 bases separating them. The CDR3 is 15 amino acids. Germline V gives CDR1 SGDLS, CDR2 YYNGEE. CDR3 in DNA: TGTGCCAGCAGCGTAGGTCACACCCGCACAGATACGCAGTATTTT. Its translation is CASSVGHTRTDTQYF.

The chain employs TRBV19 and TRBJ1-2; D gene ambiguous. Per the germline V gene, CDR1 is LNHDA and CDR2 is SQIVND (reference sequence). Trimming removed 1 base from V and 2 bases from J, with 14 bases in between. There are 16 residues in the CDR3. CDR3 region: CASSIASSGSNYGYTF. The DNA of the CDR3 is TGTGCCAGTAGTATAGCCTCTTCGGGGTCGAACTATGGCTACACCTTC.

J is TRBJ1-2 and V is TRBV5-1; D is uncertain. The CDR3 has 13 amino acids. Germline assignment: CDR1 SGHRS and CDR2 YFSETQ. V gave up 5 bases and J gave up 4 bases, with 12 bases separating them. CDR3 in DNA: TGCGCCAGCAGGGAGGACCGAAGCTATGGCTACACCTTC. It encodes CASREDRSYGYTF.

The chain employs TRBV7-9 and TRBJ2-2, with 7 bases aligning to TRBD1. J was trimmed by 1 base and V by 4 bases; bases with no gene match: 6. The CDR3 spans 16 residues. CDR1 is SEHNR and CDR2 is FQNEAQ in the germline V gene (reference sequence). The CDR3 DNA reads TGTGCCAGCAGCTCCCCCGACAGGGAGAACACCGGGGAGCTGTTTTTT. Amino acids: CASSSPDRENTGELFF.

V usage is TRBV18 and J usage is TRBJ2-7; TRBD1 matches 9 bases. CDR1 and CDR2 from the germline V gene are KGHSH and LQKENI. Trimming at V came to 5 bases and at J to 3 bases, leaving 8 bases not matched to a gene. This CDR3 region has 15 residues. DNA of the CDR3: TGTGCCAGCTCATCCGGGACAGGGATTTACTACGAGCAGTACTTC. It translates to CASSSGTGIYYEQYF.

The genes are TRBV27 and TRBJ2-6, with D unclear. The CDR3 spans 17 residues. The ends were cut back, 6 bases at V and 2 bases at J, with 17 bases in the middle. The V gene's germline CDR1 is MNHEY and CDR2 SMNVEV (reference sequence). CDR3 amino acids: CASSLTRLSTGANVLTF. The CDR3, as DNA: TGTGCCAGCAGCTTGACTCGGCTTTCGACTGGGGCCAACGTCCTGACTTTC. Variable domain in full (rest from reference TRBV27 and TRBJ2-6): EAQVTQNPRYLITVTGKKLTVTCSQNMNHEYMSWYRQDPGLGLRQIYYSMNVEVTDKGDVPEGYKVSRKEKRNFPLILESPSPNQTSLYFCASSLTRLSTGANVLTFGAGSRLTVL.

The V gene is TRBV6-5, the J gene TRBJ1-6; tentative D call: TRBD1 (6 bases). This CDR3 spans 15 amino acids. Germline values: CDR1 MNHEY, CDR2 SVGAGI. The germline V and J ends were trimmed by 7 bases and 7 bases, with 17 bases remaining between them. CDR3 in amino acids: CASTQSGGLNSPLHF. The CDR3 nucleotides are TGTGCCAGCACTCAAAGCGGGGGCCTCAATTCACCCCTCCACTTT.

The rearrangement links TRBV27 to TRBJ2-7; tentatively, D is TRBD1 (6 bases). The V gene's germline CDR1 is MNHEY and CDR2 SMNVEV (reference sequence). The CDR3 sequence is 14 residues long. The ends were cut back, 6 bases at V and 6 bases at J, with 18 bases in the middle. CDR3 amino acids: CASSRYRDIFEQYF. The CDR3 coding sequence is TGTGCCAGCAGCCGATATAGGGACATCTTCGAGCAGTACTTC.

This chain uses TRBV25-1 with TRBJ1-1, with D perhaps TRBD1 (5 bases). The CDR3 sequence is 16 residues long. Germline CDR1 and CDR2: MGHDK and SYGVNS. Trimming stripped 3 bases from V and 5 bases from J, with 19 bases between. This CDR3 is CASSDPLWGESTEAFF. The CDR3 DNA reads as TGTGCCAGCAGTGACCCCCTCTGGGGGGAGAGTACTGAAGCTTTCTTT. Together with reference TRBV25-1 and TRBJ1-1, the CDR3 gives the full variable domain: EADIYQTPRYLVIGTGKKITLECSQTMGHDKMYWYQQDPGMELHLIHYSYGVNSTEKGDLSSESTVSRIRTEHFPLTLESARPSHTSQYLCASSDPLWGESTEAFFGQGTRLTVV.

The chain combines TRBV6-5 with TRBJ2-7; TRBD1 agrees at 8 bases. From germline, CDR1 is MNHEY and CDR2 SVGAGI. The CDR3 has 15 amino acids. After removal of 5 bases from V and 7 bases from J, the junction contained 13 bases not matched to a gene. The CDR3 nucleotides are TGTGCCAGCAGTCACCCCAGGACAGGGATTCTAGAGCAGTACTTC. Amino acid sequence: CASSHPRTGILEQYF.

This clone was detected only once. V and J are TRBV3-1 (or the pseudogene TRBV3-2) and TRBJ1-2, with 8 nucleotides matching TRBD1. Trimming took 2 bases from V and 11 from J; bases not matched to a gene: 7. Germline loops: CDR1 LGHDT, CDR2 YNNKEL (reference sequence). The CDR3 totals 13 residues. The DNA for the CDR3 is TGTGCCAGCAGCCAACTACCGGGACAGGAGTACACCTTC. Translating gives CASSQLPGQEYTF.

This sequence joins TRBV5-1 and TRBJ2-7, with 10 nucleotides matching TRBD1. The CDR3 contains 19 residues. V lost 3 bases and J lost 1; bases outside the gene matches: 16. From germline, CDR1 is SGHRS and CDR2 YFSETQ. The CDR3 region is CASSYRDRGAAIQSYEQYF. CDR3 bases: TGCGCCAGCAGCTACCGGGACAGGGGCGCGGCGATCCAGTCCTACGAGCAGTACTTC.

This clone was detected only once. At one end, the junction sequence differs from germline, possibly due to a read error. The rearrangement links TRBV30 to TRBJ2-5; 10 bases match TRBD2. Germline V gene lookup returns CDR1 GTSNPN and CDR2 SVGIG (reference sequence). The CDR3 sequence is 14 residues long. As DNA, the CDR3 is TGTGCCTGGCGTGTAGCGGGAGGTCGGGGGACCCAGTACTTC. Translating it yields CAWRVAGGRGTQYF.

This clone has more than one count but fewer than ten. The rearrangement joins TRBV4-1 to TRBJ2-7; 9 nucleotides line up with TRBD1. The CDR3 runs 14 residues. CDR1 is MGHRA, CDR2 YSYEKL, per germline. Germline trimming cut 5 bases from V and 7 bases from J; bases unmatched to any gene: 9. The CDR3 here is CASSVGQGNEEQYF. The CDR3 DNA follows: TGCGCCAGCAGCGTTGGACAGGGGAACGAAGAGCAGTACTTC.

J is TRBJ1-6 and V is TRBV14; 11 nucleotides line up with TRBD1. The germline V gene has CDR1 SGHDN and CDR2 FVKESK. The CDR3 runs to 17 residues. The junction had 9 bases not matched to a gene; V was cut back by 5 bases and J by 6 bases. DNA of the CDR3: TGTGCCAGCAGCTATTGGACAGGGGGCTTCGCTAATTCACCCCTCCACTTT. As protein: CASSYWTGGFANSPLHF.

This chain joins TRBV5-1 and TRBJ1-6, with D tentatively TRBD1 (6 bases). The germline V gene encodes CDR1 SGHRS and CDR2 YFSETQ. V was pared by 2 bases and J by 15 bases, with 15 bases between. This CDR3 comprises 13 residues. Here the CDR3 DNA reads TGCGCCAGCAGCTTACTGGACAGATCTTACCTCCACTTT. The encoded protein is CASSLLDRSYLHF.